These 18 T cell receptor beta chains were all obtained from the same sample, sequenced in a study of blood T cell repertoires in COVID-19. Some clones are missing from TCRdb's copy, which holds only in-frame ones; the method was immunoSEQ multiplex PCR. The sample holds under 90,000 clones, over 80% seen once. Sequencing was done on a sample of peripheral blood. Receptors originate from an elderly woman with active or convalescent COVID-19.

The chain couples TRBV10-3 to TRBJ1-6; the match to TRBD1 covers 10 bases. This CDR3 region has 15 residues. The trim removed 1 base at V and 7 bases at J, leaving 1 base unmatched. Per the germline V gene, CDR1 is ENHRY and CDR2 is SYGVKD. CDR3 sequence (DNA): TGTGCCATCAGTGAGTTGGACAGGGGGAATTCACCCCTCCACTTT. This translates into CAISELDRGNSPLHF.

This chain connects TRBV29-1 to TRBJ1-2; tentative D call: TRBD1 (5 bases). Germline CDR1 reads SQVTM; CDR2 reads ANQGSEA. Trimming pared 4 bases from V and 4 bases from J, leaving 10 bases between. The CDR3 runs to 12 residues. In DNA, the CDR3 is TGCAGCGTTGGGGCAGGGTTCTATGGCTACACCTTC. Protein sequence: CSVGAGFYGYTF.

The V gene is TRBV19, the J gene TRBJ2-1; TRBD1 might be the D (5 bases). CDR1 and CDR2 from the germline V gene are LNHDA and SQIVND (reference sequence). The CDR3 consists of 14 residues. V lost 6 bases, J lost 3 bases, and 12 bases lay in between. CDR3 residues: CASRGVGFYNEQFF. CDR3 coding DNA: TGTGCCAGTAGAGGGGTCGGCTTCTACAATGAGCAGTTCTTC.

This clone has just one count. CDR3 residues: CAISESDSNYGYTF. CDR3 sequence (DNA): TGTGCCATCAGTGAGTCGGACTCTAACTATGGCTACACCTTC. The chain recombines TRBV10-3 with TRBJ1-2; D remains ambiguous. Between the trimmed V and J ends, which lost 0 bases and 0 bases, there was a span of 5 bases. The germline CDR1 and CDR2 sequences are ENHRY and SYGVKD. The CDR3 is 14 residues long.

The V gene is TRBV5-1, the J gene TRBJ2-1, with TRBD1 matching over 8 bases. Per germline, CDR1 SGHRS and CDR2 YFSETQ. The CDR3 is made up of 15 amino acids. V lost 2 bases and J lost 5; bases outside the gene matches: 6. The CDR3 region has the DNA TGCGCCAGCAGCTTCCAGGGGGCTGCGAACAATGAGCAGTTCTTC. Amino acid sequence: CASSFQGAANNEQFF.

The genes are TRBV2 and TRBJ1-2; D is perhaps TRBD1 (6 bases). V was clipped by 2 bases and J by 13 bases, with 14 bases between them. Germline loops: CDR1 SNHLY, CDR2 FYNNEI. The CDR3 spans 12 residues. This CDR3 reads CASSESTGSRTF. DNA of the CDR3: TGTGCCAGCAGTGAATCAACAGGGAGCCGCACCTTC.

The DNA for the CDR3 is TGTGCCTGGAGCGCCACCCTAAGAGGCTCTGGAAACACCATATATTTT. This encodes CAWSATLRGSGNTIYF. The genes are TRBV30 and TRBJ1-3; no clear D. The CDR3 loop spans 16 amino acids. V lost 3 bases and J lost 0, with 15 bases in between. Germline V gene sequence: CDR1 GTSNPN, CDR2 SVGIG (reference sequence).

The chain has TRBV19 and TRBJ2-7, with TRBD1 matching 9 bases. Germline CDR1 is LNHDA and CDR2 is SQIVND (reference sequence). V lost 6 bases, J lost 6 bases, and 9 bases stayed unmatched. This CDR3 contains 14 residues. CDR3: CASRGGQGAREQYF. The CDR3 DNA reads as TGTGCCAGTAGGGGGGGACAGGGAGCGCGCGAGCAGTACTTC.

This chain uses TRBV3-1 (or the pseudogene TRBV3-2) with TRBJ2-5; D possibly corresponds to TRBD2 (5 bases). The CDR3 sequence is 14 residues long. Trimming removed 4 bases at V and 1 base at J, with 10 bases between. CDR1 and CDR2 (germline): LGHDT, YNNKEL (reference sequence). CDR3: CASSLSGPQETQYF. In DNA, the CDR3 is TGTGCCAGCAGCCTGAGCGGCCCCCAAGAGACCCAGTACTTC.

This CDR3 is CASRYNTEAFF. The CDR3 DNA reads as TGTGCCAGCAGATATAACACTGAAGCTTTCTTT. The rearrangement links TRBV6-6 to TRBJ1-1; D is uncertain. The CDR3 runs to 11 residues. From germline, CDR1 is MNHNY and CDR2 SVGAGI (reference sequence). V lost 6 bases to trimming and J lost 2 bases, with 4 bases between them.

The J gene is TRBJ2-7, the V gene TRBV7-2; D gene unclear. V was trimmed by 3 bases and J by 4 bases, leaving 4 bases between them. The germline CDR1 and CDR2 sequences are SGHTA and FQGNSA. This CDR3 contains 11 residues. The CDR3, as DNA: TGTGCCAGCAGCTTTTTATACGAGCAGTACTTC. Its protein is CASSFLYEQYF.

The rearrangement joins TRBV9 to TRBJ1-6; no clear D. From germline, CDR1 is SGDLS and CDR2 YYNGEE. V was trimmed by 0 bases and J by 7 bases, leaving 11 bases between them. This CDR3 region has 15 residues. CDR3 nucleotides: TGTGCCAGCAGCGTAGACTACCCAGAGAATTCACCCCTCCACTTT. Amino acids: CASSVDYPENSPLHF.

The rearrangement uses TRBV7-8 and TRBJ1-4, with TRBD1 as a possible D gene (5 bases). CDR3 length: 15 residues. Germline V gene lookup returns CDR1 SGHVS and CDR2 FQNEAQ. V lost 4 bases to trimming and J lost 7 bases, with 16 bases between them. CDR3 nucleotide sequence: TGTGCCAGCAGCTGGGGCTGGAGGGCGGGTGAAAAACTGTTTTTT. It codes for CASSWGWRAGEKLFF. Combining the CDR3 with reference TRBV7-8 and TRBJ1-4 gives the whole variable domain GAGVSQSPRYKVAKRGQDVALRCDPISGHVSLFWYQQALGQGPEFLTYFQNEAQLDKSGLPSDRFFAERPEGSVSTLKIQRTQQEDSAVYLCASSWGWRAGEKLFFGSGTQLSVL.

The chain has TRBV18 and TRBJ2-2, with TRBD2 matching 7 bases. CDR1 and CDR2 (germline): KGHSH, LQKENI. This CDR3 has 17 amino acids. J lost 6 bases, V lost 3 bases, and 13 bases had no gene match. CDR3 DNA sequence: TGTGCCAGCTCACCTCCGAGCGCGGGCGCGGGAGCCGGGGAGCTGTTTTTT. Its translation: CASSPPSAGAGAGELFF. Using reference TRBV18 and TRBJ2-2 for the parts outside the CDR3, the full variable domain is NAGVMQNPRHLVRRRGQEARLRCSPMKGHSHVYWYRQLPEEGLKFMVYLQKENIIDESGMPKERFSAEFPKEGPSILRIQQVVRGDSAAYFCASSPPSAGAGAGELFFGEGSRLTVL.

This clone was counted between two and nine times. The chain uses TRBV6-2 or TRBV6-3 and TRBJ2-3; a weak D match, TRBD2 (5 bases). CDR1 and CDR2 (germline): MNHEY, SVGEGT. V was shortened by 4 bases and J by 2 bases, with 10 bases between the two germline ends. The CDR3 runs 14 residues. CDR3 in amino acids: CASSLRAPTDTQYF. For the CDR3, the DNA is TGTGCCAGCAGTTTGCGGGCACCCACAGATACGCAGTATTTT.

The rearrangement uses TRBV19 and TRBJ1-5; possible D gene TRBD1, 6 bases. CDR3 length: 18 amino acids. V was pared by 1 base and J by 0 bases, with 16 bases between. The V gene's germline CDR1 is LNHDA and CDR2 SQIVND (reference sequence). The CDR3 sequence: CASSIGAGGYNSNQPQHF. The CDR3 region has the DNA TGTGCCAGTAGTATAGGTGCGGGGGGCTATAATAGCAATCAGCCCCAGCATTTT.

The rearrangement uses TRBV19 and TRBJ2-7; TRBD2 might be the D (5 bases). The CDR3 runs to 16 residues. V was trimmed by 5 bases and J by 3 bases, leaving 20 bases between them. Germline loops: CDR1 LNHDA, CDR2 SQIVND (reference sequence). CDR3 sequence: CASSPRLNREGYEQYF. As DNA, the CDR3 is TGTGCCAGTAGTCCCCGTCTTAATCGGGAAGGCTACGAGCAGTACTTC.

This clone was recorded once. The rearrangement links TRBV11-3 to TRBJ2-3; 7 nucleotides agree with TRBD2. Germline CDR1 reads SGHNT; CDR2 reads YENEEA. Trimming removed 4 bases from V and 3 bases from J; junction bases left unmatched: 1. The CDR3 sequence is 13 residues long. CDR3 sequence reads: CASSSGRTDTQYF. CDR3 in DNA: TGTGCCAGCAGCTCCGGGAGGACAGATACGCAGTATTTT.